What follows are 5 T cell receptor beta chains derived from one specimen sequenced in a study of CD8 T cells in Susac syndrome (dated by TCRdb to about 2019). Library preparation employed the immunoSEQ multiplex PCR assay. RNA was extracted using the RNeasy kit, and roughly 0.5 to 1 ug of the RNA was reverse transcribed with random hexamers. TCRdb redid the processing of the public reads, applying fastp at Q25 and MiXCR, and retained in-frame beta chains. All rows with the same CDR3 protein become a single entry with the most common DNA and genes. The sample profile shows more than 130,000 distinct CDR3 sequences; approximately 93% of them were found once. 0.25% to 0.3% of the sample is held by the ten biggest clonotypes. The sequencing input was CD8+ T cells from PBMCs. Every receptor here comes from a human donor in good health.

V and J are TRBV12-3 or TRBV12-4 and TRBJ2-1, with D perhaps TRBD2 (6 bases). With 0 bases removed from V and 10 bases from J, the gap between germline ends came to 10 bases. The CDR3 extends over 13 amino acids. The CDR3 nucleotides read TGTGCCAGCAGTTTAGCGCTCGGGAGCGAGCAGTTCTTC. This codes for CASSLALGSEQFF.

The chain is built from TRBV29-1 and TRBJ2-5, with TRBD2 identical over 14 bases. V gave up 6 bases and J gave up 6 bases; unmatched junction bases: 12. Germline-derived CDR1 and CDR2 are SQVTM and ANQGSEA. The CDR3 covers 16 residues. CDR3 residues: CSVHIPTSGGGQTQYF. The CDR3 nucleotides are TGCAGCGTCCACATCCCGACTAGCGGGGGGGGGCAGACCCAGTACTTC.

V and J are TRBV5-8 and TRBJ2-1; D gene unclear. V lost 0 bases and J lost 8, with 9 bases in between. CDR3 length: 13 residues. Germline V gene lookup returns CDR1 SGHTS and CDR2 YDEGEE. The CDR3 nucleotides read TGTGCCAGCAGCTTGGCCCGGTTCGATGAGCAGTTCTTC. It yields the protein CASSLARFDEQFF.

The V gene is TRBV20-1, the J gene TRBJ2-7; the D gene is possibly TRBD2 (6 bases). Germline V gene lookup returns CDR1 DFQATT and CDR2 SNEGSKA (reference sequence). The CDR3 runs 13 residues. Trimming shortened V by 6 bases and J by 4 bases, and 16 bases separated the two germline ends. The CDR3 region has the DNA TGCAGTGCCCTGGGACTCGCACGATACGAGCAGTACTTC. Its protein is CSALGLARYEQYF.

This chain joins TRBV7-9 and TRBJ2-3; D is unclear. Trimming removed 1 base from V and 4 bases from J, with 9 bases in between. The CDR3 has 14 amino acids. Germline V lookup: CDR1 SEHNR, CDR2 FQNEAQ (reference sequence). CDR3 sequence reads: CASSLVDPADTQYF. DNA of the CDR3: TGTGCCAGCAGCTTAGTAGACCCGGCAGATACGCAGTATTTT.